The rows below give T cell receptor beta chains drawn from one sample of a study of early T cells in non-severe SARS-CoV-2 infection. TCRdb re-called the 5' RACE reads with MiXCR, one entry per CDR3 protein. The table has some 30,000 distinct CDR3 sequences, more than 4% seen once. The sample was whole blood. Receptors were obtained from an adult who was a healthcare worker with PCR-confirmed SARS-CoV-2 infection or an uninfected control (not recorded which). Both conserved end residues are part of each CDR3. Fields, in order: J gene, V gene, CDR3 length, CDR3 protein.

>TRBJ2-1|TRBV5-1|14
CASSLGPPPNEQFF
>TRBJ2-7|TRBV3-1|14
CASSQLAGSYEQYF
>TRBJ2-3|TRBV20-1|14
CSARRQGSTDTQYF
>TRBJ2-2|TRBV29-1|14
CSAIVGGRTGELFF
>TRBJ1-1|TRBV20-1|13
CSASGLTSTEAFF
>TRBJ2-1|TRBV5-6|16
CASSLEDRGSYNEQFF
>TRBJ2-3|TRBV3-1|13
CASRQGAGDTQYF
>TRBJ1-1|TRBV7-8|15
CASSKNSGAGTEAFF
>TRBJ1-1|TRBV18|15
CASSRGQGEDTEAFF
>TRBJ2-7|TRBV12-3/TRBV12-4|17
CASSTGQGKAQSYEQYF
>TRBJ2-1|TRBV7-3|17
CASSLFRGRAGDNEQFF
>TRBJ1-6|TRBV30|14
CAWSAGKDNSPLHF
>TRBJ2-5|TRBV7-8|17
CASSLYFRGADQETQYF
>TRBJ2-7|TRBV7-6|15
CASSLQDGASYEQYF
>TRBJ2-1|TRBV6-1|14
CASSEGRGRNEQFF
>TRBJ1-2|TRBV6-1|13
CASSGDREGSYTF